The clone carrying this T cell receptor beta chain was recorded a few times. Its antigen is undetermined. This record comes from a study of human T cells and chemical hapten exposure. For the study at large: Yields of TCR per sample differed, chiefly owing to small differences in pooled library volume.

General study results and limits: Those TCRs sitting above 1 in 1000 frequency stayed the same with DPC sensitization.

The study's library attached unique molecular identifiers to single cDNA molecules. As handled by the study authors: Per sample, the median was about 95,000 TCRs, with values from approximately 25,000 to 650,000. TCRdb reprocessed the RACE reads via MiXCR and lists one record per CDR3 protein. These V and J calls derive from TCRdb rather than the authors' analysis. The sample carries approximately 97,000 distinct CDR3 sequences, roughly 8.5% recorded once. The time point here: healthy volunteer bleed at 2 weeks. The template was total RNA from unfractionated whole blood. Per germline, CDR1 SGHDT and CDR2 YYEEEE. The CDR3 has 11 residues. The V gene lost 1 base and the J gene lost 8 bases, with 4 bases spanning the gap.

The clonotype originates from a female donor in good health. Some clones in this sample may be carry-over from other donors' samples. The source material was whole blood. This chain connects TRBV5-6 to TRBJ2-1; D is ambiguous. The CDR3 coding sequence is TGTGCCAGCAGCTTGCGCCATGAGCAGTTCTTC. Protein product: CASSLRHEQFF.